This TCR beta chain was recovered during a study of blood T cell repertoires in COVID-19. In the original processing: Reference gene primer amplification gave nucleated cell count estimates. Sequenced by immunoSEQ multiplex PCR; TCRdb stores in-frame clones only, minus some. V and J calls and clone size are as listed in that table; D and trimming were resolved from the DNA. The sample lists 260,000 or so clones, roughly 88% seen once, with around 1.3% in the top ten. The CDR3 is made up of 13 amino acids. Per germline, CDR1 GTSNPN and CDR2 SVGIG (reference sequence). V was shortened by 0 bases and J by 5 bases, with 10 bases between the two germline ends. This clone came up once.

The chain uses TRBV30 and TRBJ2-5; D unresolved. The sample was PBMCs or T cells enriched from blood (not recorded which). This TCR was recovered from a woman aged 40 to 55 with acute COVID-19. As DNA, the CDR3 is TGTGCCTGGAGTGTGACGAGGAAGGAGACCCAGTACTTC. Translation gives CAWSVTRKETQYF.